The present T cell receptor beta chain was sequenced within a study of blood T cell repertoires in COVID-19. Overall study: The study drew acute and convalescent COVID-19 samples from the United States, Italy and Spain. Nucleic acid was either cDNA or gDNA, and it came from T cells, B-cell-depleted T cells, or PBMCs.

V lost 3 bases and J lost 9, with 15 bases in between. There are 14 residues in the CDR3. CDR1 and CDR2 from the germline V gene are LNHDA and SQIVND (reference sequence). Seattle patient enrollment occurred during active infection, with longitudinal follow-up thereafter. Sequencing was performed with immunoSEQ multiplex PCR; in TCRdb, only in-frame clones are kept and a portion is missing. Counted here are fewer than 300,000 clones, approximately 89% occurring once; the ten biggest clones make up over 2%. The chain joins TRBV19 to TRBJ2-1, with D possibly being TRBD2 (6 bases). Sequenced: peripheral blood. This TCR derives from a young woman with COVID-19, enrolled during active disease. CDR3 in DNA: TGTGCCAGTAGTATCGATAGCGGCCAGGGTGAGCAGTTCTTC. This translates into CASSIDSGQGEQFF.